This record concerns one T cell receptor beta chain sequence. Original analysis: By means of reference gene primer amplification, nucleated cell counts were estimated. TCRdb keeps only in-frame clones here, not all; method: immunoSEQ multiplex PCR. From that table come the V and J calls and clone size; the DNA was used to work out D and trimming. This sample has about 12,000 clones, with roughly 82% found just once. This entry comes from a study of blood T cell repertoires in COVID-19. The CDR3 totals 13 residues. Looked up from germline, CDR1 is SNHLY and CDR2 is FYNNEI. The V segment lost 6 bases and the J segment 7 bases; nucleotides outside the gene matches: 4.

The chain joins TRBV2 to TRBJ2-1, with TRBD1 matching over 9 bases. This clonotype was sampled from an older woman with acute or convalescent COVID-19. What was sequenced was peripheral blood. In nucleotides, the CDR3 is TGTGCCAGCAGCGAACAGGGGGCGAATGAGCAGTTCTTC. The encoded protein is CASSEQGANEQFF.